This T cell receptor (beta chain) was profiled in a study of cytomegalovirus exposure and HLA in healthy donors. Background on the study: Approximately 80 million unique TCRs, all from HLA-typed donors, were included in an early release of the data.

A note on this clone: Its matching antigen is unknown.

The PCR employed 60 Vbeta primers together with 13 Jbeta primers. TCRdb keeps only in-frame clones here, not all; method: immunoSEQ multiplex PCR. Among 150,000 to 200,000 clones, about 80% were seen once, and the ten largest hold roughly 1.1%. Study results and caveats: CMV serostatus was the only immune exposure information that was available. A few of the chains that were CMV-associated were confirmed in vitro to be specific for CMV antigens. The productive fraction for most TCR beta V segments was about 87% or about 30% in an earlier analysis.

The receptor's source is a woman between 35 and 50 years old in good health and CMV-seronegative. The sequenced sample was PBMCs.

CDR3 in amino acids: CASSLGLGLSTDTQYF. The CDR3 DNA sequence: TGTGCCAGCAGCCTGGGACTAGGGTTAAGCACAGATACGCAGTATTTT. V gene TRBV7-9 combines with J gene TRBJ2-3; 8 bases fit TRBD2. The CDR3 spans 16 residues. Germline V CDR1 and CDR2: SEHNR, FQNEAQ (reference sequence). V gave up 5 bases and J gave up 0 bases; unmatched junction bases: 7.